The T cell receptor beta chain described here comes from a study of blood T cell repertoires in COVID-19. Study background: Sites in the United States, Italy and Spain provided acute and convalescent COVID-19 samples.

The germline CDR1 and CDR2 sequences are SGHNT and YENEEA. The CDR3 runs 15 residues. The V end lost 2 bases, the J end lost 4 bases, and 14 bases lay between the germline ends. Generated by immunoSEQ multiplex PCR, the TCRdb table keeps only in-frame clones and is missing some. Among approximately 200,000 clones, 85% were seen once, and the ten largest hold around 20%. Across 20 to 25 US areas, participants ranged in age from roughly 18 to 95 years. Participants reported their clinical history, and cohort assignment relied on those reports. This TCR was sampled from a middle-aged man who had recovered from COVID-19. This rearrangement joins TRBV11-3 to TRBJ1-1; perhaps TRBD1 as D (6 bases). Sequenced material: PBMCs or T cells enriched from blood (not recorded which). CDR3 nucleotides: TGTGCCAGCAGCTTAAGGACAGCCCGGGGCACTGAAGCTTTCTTT. Translation gives CASSLRTARGTEAFF. Drawing the rest from reference TRBV11-3 and TRBJ1-1, the complete variable domain is EAGVVQSPRYKIIEKKQPVAFWCNPISGHNTLYWYLQNLGQGPELLIRYENEEAVDDSQLPKDRFSAERLKGVDSTLKIQPAELGDSAVYLCASSLRTARGTEAFFGQGTRLTVV.